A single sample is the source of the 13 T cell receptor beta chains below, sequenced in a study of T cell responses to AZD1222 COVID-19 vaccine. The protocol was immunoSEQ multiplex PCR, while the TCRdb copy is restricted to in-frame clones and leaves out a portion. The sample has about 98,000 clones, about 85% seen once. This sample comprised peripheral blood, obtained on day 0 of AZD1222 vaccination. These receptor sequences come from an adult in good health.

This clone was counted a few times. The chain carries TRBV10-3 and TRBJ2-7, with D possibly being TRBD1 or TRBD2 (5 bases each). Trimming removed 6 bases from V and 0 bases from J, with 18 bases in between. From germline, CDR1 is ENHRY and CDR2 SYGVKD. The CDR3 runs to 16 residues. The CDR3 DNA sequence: TGTGCCATCAGGCGTACCGGGACCCCTGTCTCCTACGAGCAGTACTTC. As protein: CAIRRTGTPVSYEQYF.

CDR3 sequence: CASSLIRGRVGRTDTQYF. CDR3 DNA: TGTGCCAGCAGTTTGATCAGGGGGCGCGTCGGTAGGACAGATACGCAGTATTTT. The chain has TRBV28 and TRBJ2-3; the match to TRBD1 covers 8 bases. Unmatched junction bases numbered 14, after V lost 3 bases and J lost 3 bases. Germline lookup yields CDR1 MDHEN and CDR2 SYDVKM. This CDR3 is built from 18 residues.

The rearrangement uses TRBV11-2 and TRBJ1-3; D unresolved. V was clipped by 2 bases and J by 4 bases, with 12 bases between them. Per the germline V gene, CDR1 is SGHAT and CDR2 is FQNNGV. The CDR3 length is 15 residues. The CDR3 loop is CASSLTPGSGNTIYF. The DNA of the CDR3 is TGTGCCAGCAGCTTAACCCCGGGGAGCGGAAACACCATATATTTT.

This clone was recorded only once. CDR3 protein: CASSWPYSNQPQHF. CDR3 nucleotides: TGTGCCAGTAGTTGGCCGTATAGCAATCAGCCCCAGCATTTT. This sequence joins TRBV19 and TRBJ1-5; D ambiguous. V dropped 5 bases and J dropped 0 bases, with 8 bases sitting between them. This CDR3 region has 14 residues. Germline V gene lookup returns CDR1 LNHDA and CDR2 SQIVND (reference sequence).

The CDR3 loop reads CASSPSRQGARNTEAFF. The CDR3 region has the DNA TGTGCCAGCAGCCCCTCGAGACAGGGGGCTCGGAACACTGAAGCTTTCTTT. V is TRBV14 and J is TRBJ1-1, with 10 bases aligning to TRBD1. Unmatched junction bases numbered 9, after V lost 4 bases and J lost 1 base. Germline values: CDR1 SGHDN, CDR2 FVKESK. The CDR3 loop spans 17 amino acids.

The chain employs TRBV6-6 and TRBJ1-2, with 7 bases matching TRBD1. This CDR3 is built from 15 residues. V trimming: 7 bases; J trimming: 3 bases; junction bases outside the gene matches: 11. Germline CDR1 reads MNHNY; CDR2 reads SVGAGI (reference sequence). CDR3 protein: CASTIRIDRDYGYTF. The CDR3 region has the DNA TGTGCCAGCACCATAAGAATAGACAGGGACTATGGCTACACCTTC.

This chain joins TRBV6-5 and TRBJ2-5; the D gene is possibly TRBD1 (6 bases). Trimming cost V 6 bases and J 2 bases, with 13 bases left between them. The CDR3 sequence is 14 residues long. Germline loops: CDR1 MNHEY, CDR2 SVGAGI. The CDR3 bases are TGTGCCAGCAGAACCGGAGGACAGCAAGAGACCCAGTACTTC. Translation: CASRTGGQQETQYF.

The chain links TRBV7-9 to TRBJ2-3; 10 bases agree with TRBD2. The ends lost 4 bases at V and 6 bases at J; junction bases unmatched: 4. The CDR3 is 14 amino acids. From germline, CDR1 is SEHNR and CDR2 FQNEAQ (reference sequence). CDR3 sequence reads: CASSSLAGADTQYF. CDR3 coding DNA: TGTGCCAGCAGCTCCCTAGCGGGGGCTGATACGCAGTATTTT.

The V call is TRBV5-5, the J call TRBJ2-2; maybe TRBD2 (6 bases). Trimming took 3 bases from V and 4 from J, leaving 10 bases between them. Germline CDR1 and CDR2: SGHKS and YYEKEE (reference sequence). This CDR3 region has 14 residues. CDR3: CASSSGLTTGELFF. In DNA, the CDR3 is TGTGCCAGCAGCTCGGGACTTACCACCGGGGAGCTGTTTTTT.

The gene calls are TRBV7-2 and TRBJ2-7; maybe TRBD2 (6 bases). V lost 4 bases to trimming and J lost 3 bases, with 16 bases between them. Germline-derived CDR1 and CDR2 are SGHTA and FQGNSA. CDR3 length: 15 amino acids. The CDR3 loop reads CASSSRLAGSYEQYF. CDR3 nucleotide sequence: TGTGCCAGCAGCTCCCGCCTTGCGGGAAGCTACGAGCAGTACTTC.

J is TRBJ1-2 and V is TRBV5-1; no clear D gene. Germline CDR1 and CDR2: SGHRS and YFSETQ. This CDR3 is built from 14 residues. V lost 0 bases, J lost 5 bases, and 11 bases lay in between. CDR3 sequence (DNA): TGCGCCAGCAGCTTGGAACTACGGAAATATGGCTACACCTTC. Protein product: CASSLELRKYGYTF.

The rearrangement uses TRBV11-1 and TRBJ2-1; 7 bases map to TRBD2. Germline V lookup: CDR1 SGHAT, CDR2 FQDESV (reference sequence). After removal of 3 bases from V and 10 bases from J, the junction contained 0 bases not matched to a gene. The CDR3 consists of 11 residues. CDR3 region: CASSFSGEQFF. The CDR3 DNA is TGTGCCAGCAGCTTTAGCGGGGAGCAGTTCTTC.

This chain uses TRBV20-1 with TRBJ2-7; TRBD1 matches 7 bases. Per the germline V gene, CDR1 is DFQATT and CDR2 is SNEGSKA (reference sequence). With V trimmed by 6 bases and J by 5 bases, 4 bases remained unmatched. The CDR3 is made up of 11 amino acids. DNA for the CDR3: TGCAGTGCACGGACAGGAAACGAGCAGTACTTC. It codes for CSARTGNEQYF.